The clone carrying this T cell receptor beta chain was observed at least ten times. Its antigen is as yet unknown. The V gene lost 2 bases and the J gene lost 0 bases, with 9 bases spanning the gap. CDR3 length equals 15 residues. TCRdb recomputed calls from the RACE reads with MiXCR, one row per CDR3 protein. Here the sample spans around 60,000 distinct CDR3 sequences, about 7% being singletons. This specimen belongs to a study of human T cells and chemical hapten exposure. Study-level information: Weekly diphenylcyclopropenone doses were given to patients' scalps across the approximately 24-week study. Patch tests applied 0.01% DPC to the upper back, read at 6 days.

Time point here: pre-sensitization, week 0. Treatment reported: therapeutic diphenylcyclopropenone sensitization with weekly scalp DPC. General observations from the study: TCRs at high frequency, those above 1 in 1000, did not change with DPC sensitization.

The clonotype comes from a woman aged 25 to 39 with alopecia areata. Some clones in this sample may be carry-over from other donors' samples. The sample consisted of whole blood, taken in connection with sensitization to the hapten diphenylcyclopropenone (DPC). The chain links TRBV12-3 or TRBV12-4 to TRBJ2-3, with D maybe TRBD1 (5 bases). The CDR3 bases are TGTGCCAGCAGTTTAAGGGGTTCTAGCACAGATACGCAGTATTTT. This gives the protein CASSLRGSSTDTQYF.